Detailed here is one TCR beta chain. Profiled with immunoSEQ multiplex PCR; TCRdb holds only in-frame clones, not every one. The sample lists under 95,000 clones; approximately 90% were seen once. The data belong to a study of blood T cell repertoires in COVID-19. The receptor was isolated from a man in his fifties with COVID-19, enrolled during active disease. Sequenced sample: peripheral blood.

The DNA of the CDR3 is TGCGCCAGCAGCGCTACCGGGACTAGCGGGGTCTACGAGCAGTACTTC. Translated, it gives CASSATGTSGVYEQYF. The rearrangement links TRBV5-1 to TRBJ2-7; TRBD2 matches 13 bases. V gave up 4 bases and J gave up 3 bases; unmatched junction bases: 7. There are 16 residues in the CDR3. Germline assignment: CDR1 SGHRS and CDR2 YFSETQ.